This T cell receptor beta chain was obtained from a study of blood T cell repertoires in COVID-19. Background on the study: COVID-19 samples from acute and convalescent phases originated in the United States, Italy and Spain. Sources were T cells, B-cell-depleted T cells, or PBMCs; the material itself was cDNA or gDNA.

Seattle researchers signed up patients amid active infection and tracked them longitudinally. Authors' analysis steps: Estimation of nucleated cell counts was performed using reference gene primer amplification. Sequencing used immunoSEQ multiplex PCR; TCRdb keeps in-frame clones, though not all of them. V and J calls and clone size are those listed in that table; D and trimming were worked out from the DNA. The sample shows over 200,000 clones, about 91% of them seen only once. This TCR was recovered from a person aged 18-35 years with COVID-19, enrolled during active disease. Sequenced sample: peripheral blood.

Written as DNA, the CDR3 is TGTGCCAGCAGCCAACGCGCACAGGGGAGTGAGCAGTACTTC. Translation gives CASSQRAQGSEQYF. This chain links TRBV3-1 (or the pseudogene TRBV3-2) with TRBJ2-7; 7 bases are shared with TRBD1. With V trimmed by 2 bases and J by 7 bases, 8 bases remained unmatched. CDR3 length: 14 amino acids. From germline, CDR1 is LGHDT and CDR2 YNNKEL (reference sequence).